The 29 T cell receptor beta chains given below trace back to one sample, sequenced in a study of ipilimumab plus nivolumab after autologous stem cell transplantation. Measured with immunoSEQ multiplex PCR; TCRdb has only the in-frame clones, and not every one. Counted here are about 40,000 clones, roughly 92% occurring once; the ten biggest clones make up over 0.85%. This specimen was PBMCs, taken in a trial of ipilimumab plus nivolumab as post-transplant consolidation. These receptors were collected from a male donor with multiple myeloma.

The chain joins TRBV6-5 to TRBJ2-1; D perhaps matches TRBD1 (6 bases). Germline V gene data show CDR1 as MNHEY and CDR2 as SVGAGI. The length of the CDR3 is 13 residues. Trimming removed 6 bases at V and 4 bases at J, with 10 bases between. DNA for the CDR3: TGTGCCAGCAGCCGTACAGGGTACAATGAGCAGTTCTTC. Translating it yields CASSRTGYNEQFF.

This clone was seen just once. CDR3 in DNA: TGTGCCAGCAGCCTCCGGGACAGGGTTAGGGACACTGAAGCTTTCTTT. Translating it yields CASSLRDRVRDTEAFF. This chain uses TRBV11-2 with TRBJ1-1; the match to TRBD1 covers 9 bases. Germline assignment: CDR1 SGHAT and CDR2 FQNNGV. Trimming removed 5 bases from V and 3 bases from J; junction bases left unmatched: 10. This CDR3 comprises 16 residues.

The V call is TRBV6-1, the J call TRBJ2-1; 13 bases line up with TRBD2. Trimming cost V 6 bases and J 9 bases; bases outside gene matches: 5. The CDR3 has 14 residues. CDR1 and CDR2 (germline): MNHNS, SASEGT. The DNA for the CDR3 is TGTGCCAGCAGCGGACTAGCGGGGGACGGTGAGCAGTTCTTC. It yields the protein CASSGLAGDGEQFF.

The genes are TRBV4-1 and TRBJ1-2; D not resolved. This CDR3 comprises 14 residues. Germline CDR1 MGHRA, CDR2 YSYEKL. The V end was cut by 1 base, the J end by 1 base, with 7 bases between. CDR3 amino acids: CASSQVGGNYGYTF. CDR3 coding DNA: TGCGCCAGCAGCCAAGTTGGAGGTAACTATGGCTACACCTTC.

The V gene is TRBV18, the J gene TRBJ1-1; D is unresolved. V was pared by 6 bases and J by 0 bases, with 11 bases between. CDR1 is KGHSH and CDR2 is LQKENI in the germline V gene. This CDR3 contains 14 residues. CDR3 DNA sequence: TGTGCCAGCTCCCCCTCAGGACTGAACACTGAAGCTTTCTTT. This translates into CASSPSGLNTEAFF.

CDR3: CASSHPGQGKFF. In DNA form, the CDR3 reads TGTGCCAGCAGCCACCCCGGGCAGGGAAAGTTCTTC. The chain recombines TRBV7-9 with TRBJ2-1; tentative D call: TRBD1 (5 bases). V shed 5 bases and J shed 14 bases, with 16 bases lying between them. This CDR3 has 12 amino acids. Per germline, CDR1 SEHNR and CDR2 FQNEAQ (reference sequence).

This clone showed up just once. The genes are TRBV5-1 and TRBJ2-1; 7 positions match TRBD1. J was trimmed by 8 bases and V by 0 bases; bases with no gene match: 14. Germline assignment: CDR1 SGHRS and CDR2 YFSETQ. There are 17 residues in the CDR3. As DNA, the CDR3 is TGCGCCAGCAGCTTGGAGACAGGGAACCTTATACTAGATGAGCAGTTCTTC. Protein sequence: CASSLETGNLILDEQFF.

This chain links TRBV11-2 with TRBJ1-6; perhaps TRBD1 as D (5 bases). The CDR3 has 16 amino acids. Trimming took 2 bases from V and 6 from J, leaving 14 bases between them. CDR1 and CDR2 (germline): SGHAT, FQNNGV. CDR3 DNA sequence: TGTGCCAGCAGCTTAATAGCAGGGCCTGTTAATTCACCCCTCCACTTT. Encoded protein: CASSLIAGPVNSPLHF.

This chain joins TRBV28 and TRBJ1-1, with a weak D call TRBD1 (6 bases). This CDR3 has 13 amino acids. Trimming cost V 7 bases and J 4 bases, with 13 bases left between them. Germline V gene sequence: CDR1 MDHEN, CDR2 SYDVKM. CDR3 in DNA: TGTGCCAGCAAGTTACAGGGCGGCACTGAAGCTTTCTTT. Its translation is CASKLQGGTEAFF.

The chain combines TRBV29-1 with TRBJ2-1, with D unresolved. The CDR3 has 13 amino acids. Trimming removed 7 bases from V and 0 bases from J, with 10 bases in between. CDR1 is SQVTM, CDR2 ANQGSEA, per germline. The CDR3 coding sequence is TGCAGCGGCTGGCTCAGCTCCTACAATGAGCAGTTCTTC. Translation: CSGWLSSYNEQFF.

This CDR3 reads CASTEGTDNQPQHF. CDR3 coding DNA: TGTGCCAGCACCGAAGGGACAGACAATCAGCCCCAGCATTTT. The chain is built from TRBV28 and TRBJ1-5; the match to TRBD1 covers 7 bases. The junction had 6 bases not matched to a gene; V was cut back by 7 bases and J by 3 bases. This CDR3 has 14 residues. Per germline, CDR1 MDHEN and CDR2 SYDVKM.

The chain couples TRBV19 to TRBJ2-5; TRBD1 matches at 8 bases. Trimming took 3 bases from V and 2 from J; bases not matched to a gene: 2. Per germline, CDR1 LNHDA and CDR2 SQIVND (reference sequence). This CDR3 comprises 14 residues. In DNA form, the CDR3 reads TGTGCCAGTAGTATTACAGGGGGACAAGAGACCCAGTACTTC. This encodes CASSITGGQETQYF.

The chain has TRBV9 and TRBJ2-5, with 9 bases lining up with TRBD2. The length of the CDR3 is 14 residues. CDR1 and CDR2 (germline): SGDLS, YYNGEE. V lost 0 bases to trimming and J lost 7 bases; unmatched junction nucleotides: 4. The CDR3, as DNA: TGTGCCAGCAGCGTAGGGTTGCGGGGGGGGACCCAGTACTTC. This translates into CASSVGLRGGTQYF.

The CDR3 nucleotides read TGTGCCAGCAGCTTAAACCCCGGGGACACAGATACGCAGTATTTT. Residues: CASSLNPGDTDTQYF. The rearrangement uses TRBV7-2 and TRBJ2-3; TRBD2 is a possible D gene (5 bases). Germline lookup yields CDR1 SGHTA and CDR2 FQGNSA. The germline V and J ends were trimmed by 2 bases and 2 bases, with 11 bases remaining between them. The CDR3 length is 15 residues.

The chain has TRBV4-3 and TRBJ1-3, with D possibly being TRBD1 (6 bases). Germline CDR1 and CDR2: LGHNA and YSLEER. Trimming pared 1 base from V and 5 bases from J, leaving 18 bases between. The CDR3 totals 17 residues. CDR3 region: CASSQGQGPSSRNTIYF. The CDR3 DNA follows: TGCGCCAGCAGCCAAGGTCAGGGGCCGAGTAGCAGAAACACCATATATTTT.

The chain carries TRBV18 and TRBJ1-1, with 7 bases lining up with TRBD1. The CDR3 is 13 amino acids. CDR1 is KGHSH and CDR2 is LQKENI in the germline V gene. Trimming at V came to 3 bases and at J to 7 bases, leaving 5 bases not matched to a gene. The CDR3 protein is CASSPSRDSEAFF. CDR3 nucleotides: TGTGCCAGCTCACCGTCACGGGACAGTGAAGCTTTCTTT. The entire variable domain, with the rest obtained from reference TRBV18 and TRBJ1-1, is as follows: NAGVMQNPRHLVRRRGQEARLRCSPMKGHSHVYWYRQLPEEGLKFMVYLQKENIIDESGMPKERFSAEFPKEGPSILRIQQVVRGDSAAYFCASSPSRDSEAFFGQGTRLTVV.

The chain has TRBV28 and TRBJ2-5, with TRBD2 matching over 7 bases. TRBJ2-7 matches the DNA end more closely, so the J call is doubtful. The germline V gene encodes CDR1 MDHEN and CDR2 SYDVKM. The CDR3 has 15 residues. The CDR3 bases are TGTGCCAGCAGTTTCTCTTGGCGGGAGACCTACGAGCAGTACTTC. Its translation is CASSFSWRETYEQYF.

The chain carries TRBV7-2 and TRBJ2-7, with D tentatively TRBD1 (5 bases). From germline, CDR1 is SGHTA and CDR2 FQGNSA. The CDR3 contains 15 residues. Trimming cost V 1 base and J 3 bases, with 13 bases left between them. This CDR3 reads CASSLDRSHIYEQYF. CDR3 coding DNA: TGTGCCAGCAGCTTAGACAGGAGCCACATCTACGAGCAGTACTTC. The variable domain in full, completed from reference TRBV7-2 and TRBJ2-7, reads GAGVSQSPSNKVTEKGKDVELRCDPISGHTALYWYRQSLGQGLEFLIYFQGNSAPDKSGLPSDRFSAERTGGSVSTLTIQRTQQEDSAVYLCASSLDRSHIYEQYFGPGTRLTVT.

This sequence joins TRBV7-2 and TRBJ2-1, with 9 positions matching TRBD2. Trimming removed 5 bases from V and 7 bases from J; junction bases left unmatched: 9. Per the germline V gene, CDR1 is SGHTA and CDR2 is FQGNSA. This CDR3 spans 15 amino acids. CDR3: CASSILAGAKNEQFF. CDR3 coding DNA: TGTGCCAGCAGCATATTAGCGGGAGCGAAGAATGAGCAGTTCTTC.

The chain carries TRBV4-3 and TRBJ1-1; weak D call: TRBD1 (5 bases). The CDR3 loop spans 15 amino acids. Germline V gene data show CDR1 as LGHNA and CDR2 as YSLEER. The V gene lost 1 base and the J gene lost 0 bases, with 9 bases spanning the gap. This CDR3 is CASSQGRGLNTEAFF. CDR3 DNA sequence: TGCGCCAGCAGCCAAGGTCGGGGGTTGAACACTGAAGCTTTCTTT.

The rearrangement links TRBV7-6 to TRBJ2-1; possible D gene TRBD1, 5 bases. The CDR3 sequence is 13 residues long. Germline V gene data show CDR1 as SGHVS and CDR2 as FNYEAQ. V lost 6 bases and J 5 bases, leaving 11 bases between the germline ends. CDR3 coding DNA: TGTGCCAGCAGGCAGGGTAGGAACAATGAGCAGTTCTTC. Translated: CASRQGRNNEQFF.

The chain is built from TRBV12-5 and TRBJ2-7, with 9 bases identical to TRBD1. CDR1 is LGHNT, CDR2 FRNRAP, per germline. The CDR3 is 15 residues long. With 7 bases clipped from V and 2 bases from J, the junction kept 9 bases outside the gene matches. The DNA for the CDR3 is TGTGCTAGTGCAACACACAGGGGGCAAGCCTACGAGCAGTACTTC. Encoded protein: CASATHRGQAYEQYF.

This clone was recorded once. The V call is TRBV2, the J call TRBJ2-7, with D perhaps matching TRBD1 (6 bases). Trimming took off 4 bases at V and 4 bases at J, with 14 bases between the two ends. Per the germline V gene, CDR1 is SNHLY and CDR2 is FYNNEI. CDR3 length equals 14 residues. CDR3 sequence: CASSARKGEYEQYF. The CDR3 DNA reads TGTGCCAGCAGTGCCCGCAAGGGGGAATACGAGCAGTACTTC.

The chain is built from TRBV18 and TRBJ1-3, with TRBD1 matching over 7 bases. The CDR3 consists of 14 residues. Germline values: CDR1 KGHSH, CDR2 LQKENI. J gave up 5 bases and V 0 bases, and 1 base lay outside the gene matches. CDR3 nucleotides: TGTGCCAGCTCACCACCACAGGGGCGAAACACCATATATTTT. It yields the protein CASSPPQGRNTIYF.

The V call is TRBV2, the J call TRBJ1-2; D ambiguous. Germline values: CDR1 SNHLY, CDR2 FYNNEI. The ends were cut back, 2 bases at V and 4 bases at J, with 5 bases in the middle. The length of the CDR3 is 12 residues. The CDR3 is CASSERPYGYTF. CDR3 coding DNA: TGTGCCAGCAGTGAAAGGCCCTATGGCTACACCTTC. Full variable domain (missing parts from reference TRBV2 and TRBJ1-2): EPEVTQTPSHQVTQMGQEVILRCVPISNHLYFYWYRQILGQKVEFLVSFYNNEISEKSEIFDDQFSVERPDGSNFTLKIRSTKLEDSAMYFCASSERPYGYTFGSGTRLTVV.

V gene TRBV6-5 combines with J gene TRBJ1-2, with a possible D match to TRBD1 (5 bases). The germline V and J ends were trimmed by 8 bases and 7 bases, with 17 bases remaining between them. The CDR3 is 13 amino acids. Germline V gene data show CDR1 as MNHEY and CDR2 as SVGAGI. The CDR3 DNA reads as TGTGCCAGCGGGAAGAGGGGTAATTCTGGCTACACCTTC. This sequence encodes CASGKRGNSGYTF.

The genes are TRBV6-5 and TRBJ2-5; D possibly corresponds to TRBD1 (6 bases). Germline CDR1 and CDR2: MNHEY and SVGAGI. V lost 2 bases and J 4 bases, leaving 11 bases between the germline ends. The CDR3 covers 14 residues. In DNA, the CDR3 is TGTGCCAGCAGTTACCCAGGGGCGGGAGAGACCCAGTACTTC. Translated, it gives CASSYPGAGETQYF.

V usage is TRBV2 and J usage is TRBJ2-1; 10 bases line up with TRBD2. The germline gives CDR1 SNHLY, CDR2 FYNNEI. This CDR3 is built from 15 residues. Trimming at V came to 6 bases and at J to 3 bases, leaving 5 bases not matched to a gene. CDR3 nucleotides: TGTGCCAGCAGCTTGTCTAGCGGGGGCTACAATGAGCAGTTCTTC. Protein: CASSLSSGGYNEQFF.

The chain couples TRBV5-4 to TRBJ2-1; possible D gene TRBD2, 5 bases. V lost 0 bases, J lost 9 bases, and 16 bases lay in between. Germline CDR1 and CDR2: SGHNT and YYREEE (reference sequence). This CDR3 is built from 15 residues. CDR3 amino acids: CASSLGAGPGGEQFF. CDR3 DNA: TGTGCCAGCAGCTTGGGTGCGGGCCCGGGTGGTGAGCAGTTCTTC.